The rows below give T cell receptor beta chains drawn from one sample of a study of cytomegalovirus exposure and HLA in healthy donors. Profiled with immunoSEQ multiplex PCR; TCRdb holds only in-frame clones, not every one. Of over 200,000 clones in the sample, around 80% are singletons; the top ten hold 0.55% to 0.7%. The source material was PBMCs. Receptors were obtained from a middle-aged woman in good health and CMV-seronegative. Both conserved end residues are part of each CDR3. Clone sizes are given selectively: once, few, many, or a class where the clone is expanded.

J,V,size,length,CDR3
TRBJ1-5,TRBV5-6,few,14,CASSFSIDNQPQHF
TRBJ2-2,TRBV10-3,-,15,CAISPGLANTGELFF
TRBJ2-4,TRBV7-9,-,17,CASSLAWDRITKNIQYF
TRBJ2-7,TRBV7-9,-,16,CASSLVVQGGPYEQYF
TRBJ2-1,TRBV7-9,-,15,CASSLAEQWHNEQFF
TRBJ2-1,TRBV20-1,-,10,CSASASEQFF
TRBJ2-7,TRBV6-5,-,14,CASMVGQATYEQYF
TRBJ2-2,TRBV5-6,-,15,CASSPVAANTGELFF
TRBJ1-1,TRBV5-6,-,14,CASSKLNRETEAFF
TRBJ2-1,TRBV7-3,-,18,CASSLTISRGGSYNEQFF
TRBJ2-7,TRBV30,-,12,CVLSGGSYEQYF
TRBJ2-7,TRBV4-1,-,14,CASSFDRGVDEQYF
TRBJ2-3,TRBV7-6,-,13,CASAWTFSDTQYF
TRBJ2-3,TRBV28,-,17,CASSLRRRGGGSDTQYF
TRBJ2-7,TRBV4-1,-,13,CASSQVEASEQYF
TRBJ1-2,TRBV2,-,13,CASSTEYRDRYTF
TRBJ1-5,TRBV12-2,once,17,CASRLKGARSGNQPQHF
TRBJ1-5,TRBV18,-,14,CASSRRGEDQPQHF
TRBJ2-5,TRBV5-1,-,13,CASIKDRGETQYF
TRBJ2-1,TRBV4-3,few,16,CASSQDHPARGNEQFF
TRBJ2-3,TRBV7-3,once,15,CASSRMSGSTDTQYF
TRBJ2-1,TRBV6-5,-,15,CASSSAGTGMGEQFF
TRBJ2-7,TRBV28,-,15,CASSAPAGGPYEQYF
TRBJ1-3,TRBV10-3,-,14,CATLGGLSGNTIYF
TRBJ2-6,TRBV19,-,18,CASSAGTGGSSGANVLTF
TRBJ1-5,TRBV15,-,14,CATSIGTDFQPQHF
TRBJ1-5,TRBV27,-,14,CASGLTGVNQPQHF
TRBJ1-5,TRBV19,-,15,CASSIDLGGRQPQHF
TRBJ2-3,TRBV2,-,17,CASSAGTSGKRTDTQYF
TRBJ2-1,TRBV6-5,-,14,CASSPSLSNNEQFF
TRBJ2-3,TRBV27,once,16,CASSFTTGASTDTQYF
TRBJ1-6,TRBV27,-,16,CASSSSRAGGNSPLHF
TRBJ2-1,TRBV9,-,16,CASSRYAERSYNEQFF
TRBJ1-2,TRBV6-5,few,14,CASSLLGQGNGYTF
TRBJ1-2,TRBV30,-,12,CAWSLGQGLYTF
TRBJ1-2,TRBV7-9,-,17,CASSPYPLTDSSYGYTF
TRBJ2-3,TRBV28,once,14,CASSPGQGLDTQYF
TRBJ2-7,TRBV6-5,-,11,CATRQQGEQYF
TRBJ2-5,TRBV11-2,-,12,CASSLAGGTQYF
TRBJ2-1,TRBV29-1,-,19,CSANRVRGGSPSSYNEQFF
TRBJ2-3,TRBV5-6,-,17,CASSFQPTAGGAYTQYF
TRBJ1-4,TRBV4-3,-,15,CASSQDGATNEKLFF
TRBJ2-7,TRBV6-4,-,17,CASSDSRDRGNFWEQYF
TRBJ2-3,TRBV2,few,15,CASSGGQGPTDTQYF
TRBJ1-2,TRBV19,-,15,CASTGTGLLHYGYTF
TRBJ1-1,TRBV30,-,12,CAWGQGSSRAFF
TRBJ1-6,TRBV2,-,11,CARGTGSPLHF
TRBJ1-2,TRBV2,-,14,CASSDGQGPYGYTF
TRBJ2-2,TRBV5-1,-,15,CASSLTGEAPGELFF
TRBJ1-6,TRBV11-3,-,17,CASSLAFGTGGNSPLHF